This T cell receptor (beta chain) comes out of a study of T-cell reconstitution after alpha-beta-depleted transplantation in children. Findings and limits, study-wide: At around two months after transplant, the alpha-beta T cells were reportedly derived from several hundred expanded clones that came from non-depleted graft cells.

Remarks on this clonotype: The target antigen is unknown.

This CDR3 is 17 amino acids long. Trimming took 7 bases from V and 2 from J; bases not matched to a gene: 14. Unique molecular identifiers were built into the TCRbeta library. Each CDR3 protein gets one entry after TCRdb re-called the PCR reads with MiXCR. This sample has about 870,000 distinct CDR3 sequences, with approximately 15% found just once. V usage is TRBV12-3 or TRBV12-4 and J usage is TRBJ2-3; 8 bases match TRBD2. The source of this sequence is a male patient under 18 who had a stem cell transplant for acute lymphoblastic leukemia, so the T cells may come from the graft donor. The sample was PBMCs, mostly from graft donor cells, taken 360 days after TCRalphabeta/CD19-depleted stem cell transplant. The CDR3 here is CASITRGGVILTDTQYF. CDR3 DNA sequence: TGTGCCAGCATTACCCGGGGGGGGGTAATCCTCACAGATACGCAGTATTTT.